Listed below are T cell receptor beta chains from one sample, sequenced in a study of T cell clones after liver transplantation. The data were produced by immunoSEQ multiplex PCR, yet TCRdb's version contains in-frame clones alone and is incomplete. The sample shows approximately 25,000 clones, roughly 69% of them seen only once. The specimen comprised CD4+ T cells from blood, sampled before liver transplant. All receptors derive from a human donor who received a liver transplant. CDR3s include the opening cysteine and the closing phenylalanine or tryptophan. A D gene is named only where the DNA matches it firmly. The size entry is marked missing in some rows and otherwise reads once, few, many or a size class.

V gene	D gene	clone size	J gene	CDR3 DNA	CDR3 protein
TRBV5-6	TRBD1	-	TRBJ1-2	TGTGCCAGCAGCCAGACAGGGGGCCCAACCCGCTATGGCTACACCTTC	CASSQTGGPTRYGYTF
TRBV7-3	-	-	TRBJ1-6	TGTGCCAGCAGCTTTAGGCAGCTGAGGATTTCACCCCTCCACTTT	CASSFRQLRISPLHF
TRBV11-2	-	-	TRBJ1-2	TGTGCCAGCAGCGACCAGGGAATCCATAACTATGGCTACACCTTC	CASSDQGIHNYGYTF
TRBV7-9	TRBD1	-	TRBJ1-2	TGTGCCAGCAGCGACGGACAGGTCAACTATGGCTACACCTTC	CASSDGQVNYGYTF
TRBV28	TRBD2	-	TRBJ2-5	TGTGCCAGCTCACCGACTAGCGGGGGAGGAGAGACCCAGTACTTC	CASSPTSGGGETQYF
TRBV5-1	-	-	TRBJ1-4	TGCGCCAGCAGGACTGGGGAATTTAATGAAAAACTGTTTTTT	CASRTGEFNEKLFF
TRBV6-1	-	once	TRBJ1-2	TGTGCCAGCAGTTCCCTACAGGGAGCAGGCTATGGCTACACCTTC	CASSSLQGAGYGYTF
TRBV6-5	TRBD1	once	TRBJ1-5	TGTGCCAGCAGCTCCGGGACAGGGGGCGCGTGGCCCCAGCATTTT	CASSSGTGGAWPQHF
TRBV10-3	-	-	TRBJ1-2	TGTGCCATCAGTTTGGACCATGGCTACACCTTC	CAISLDHGYTF
TRBV19	-	-	TRBJ1-6	TGTGCCAGTAGTCCCGGACCGAGCTATAATTCACCCCTCCACTTT	CASSPGPSYNSPLHF
TRBV7-2	-	-	TRBJ2-3	TGTGCCAGCAGCTTATTAGCCGCAGATACGCAGTATTTT	CASSLLAADTQYF
TRBV11-2	-	-	TRBJ2-7	TGTGCCAGCAGCCACGAAGGTGGGGGCGGGCAGTACTTC	CASSHEGGGGQYF
TRBV10-3	TRBD1	-	TRBJ1-2	TGTGCCATCAGGCCGGGACAGGCGGCGATTGATGGCTACACCTTC	CAIRPGQAAIDGYTF
TRBV19	-	-	TRBJ1-1	TGTGCCAGTAGTACGATACAGGGGAACACTGAAGCTTTCTTT	CASSTIQGNTEAFF
TRBV7-2	-	-	TRBJ1-1	TGTGCCAGCAGCCGGACCGGGCTGGGACGGAACACTGAAGCTTTCTTT	CASSRTGLGRNTEAFF
TRBV6-5	-	-	TRBJ1-3	TGTGCCAGCAGTTACTCGAGGTGGAGCTCTGGAAACACCATATATTTT	CASSYSRWSSGNTIYF
TRBV7-2	TRBD1	-	TRBJ1-1	TGTGCCAGCAGCGTAACAGGGGGCAGCGACACTGAAGCTTTCTTT	CASSVTGGSDTEAFF
TRBV6-5	TRBD1	few	TRBJ1-2	TGTGCCAGCAGTTACACCAGGACAGGTGGGGGATATGGCTACACCTTC	CASSYTRTGGGYGYTF
TRBV6-1	-	-	TRBJ2-7	TGTGCCAGCAGTGACCAGGTGAGGGCGGTATATAGATGGTACTTC	CASSDQVRAVYRWYF
TRBV27	-	-	TRBJ2-1	TGTGCCAGCAGCTCGCCCCTTCGCAATGAGCAGTTCTTC	CASSSPLRNEQFF
TRBV5-5	-	-	TRBJ1-6	TGTGCCAGCAGCTCCAGACAAGCTAATTCACCCCTCCACTTT	CASSSRQANSPLHF
TRBV29-1	-	-	TRBJ1-4	TGCAGCGGCCGCCTACAGGATAAAGGTGAAAAACTGTTTTTT	CSGRLQDKGEKLFF
TRBV7-2	-	-	TRBJ2-5	TGTGCCAGCAGCTTAGGGTACCGAGAGACCCAGTACTTC	CASSLGYRETQYF
TRBV29-1	-	-	TRBJ2-3	TGCAGCGCCGACCCTAGCACAGATACGCAGTATTTT	CSADPSTDTQYF
TRBV9	-	-	TRBJ2-3	TGTGCCAGCAGCGTGTCTTCCTCTGGAAACACAGATACGCAGTATTTT	CASSVSSSGNTDTQYF
TRBV5-3	-	-	TRBJ2-1	TGTGCCAGAAGCTTGGAACAGACGATGTTTCTTACCGAAGAAGAAGACAATGAGCAGTTCTTC	CARSLEQTMFLTEEEDNEQFF
TRBV4-2	TRBD2	-	TRBJ2-5	TGTGCCAGCAGCCAAGAATATAGGGTAGCGGGGGCGGAGACCCAGTACTTC	CASSQEYRVAGAETQYF
TRBV29-1	TRBD1	-	TRBJ1-1	TGCAGCGTTGACATACAGGGGGCTCACCCAAAGAACACTGAAGCTTTCTTT	CSVDIQGAHPKNTEAFF
TRBV6-5	-	-	TRBJ2-7	TGTGCCAGCAGTTACGACAGGCTCTACGAGCAGTACTTC	CASSYDRLYEQYF
TRBV6-1	-	few	TRBJ2-5	TGTGCCAGCGGCGGCGGGACCCAAGAGACCCAGTACTTC	CASGGGTQETQYF
TRBV7-6	TRBD1	-	TRBJ1-2	TGTGCCAGCACCGGACAGGGGGACTATGGCTACACCTTC	CASTGQGDYGYTF
TRBV11-2	-	-	TRBJ2-4	TGTGCCAGCAGCTTCCGTAGACAGGCCCAACTAGCCAAAAACATTCAGTACTTC	CASSFRRQAQLAKNIQYF
TRBV7-6	TRBD2	-	TRBJ2-1	TGTGCCAGCAGCGGAGGACTAGCGGGATCGGGTGAGCAGTTCTTC	CASSGGLAGSGEQFF
TRBV12-5	TRBD1	-	TRBJ2-5	TGTGCTAGTGGTTTGGTAGGGGGCAGGGGGCTTCTGTTAGGGAGGCAAGAGACCCAGTACTTC	CASGLVGGRGLLLGRQETQYF
TRBV6-1	-	-	TRBJ2-1	TGTGCCAGCAGCTACGGGTCTAATTATGACGAGCAGTTCTTC	CASSYGSNYDEQFF
TRBV19	-	-	TRBJ1-5	TGTGCCAGTAGTATAGTGGCAGGGACTAATCAGCCCCAGCATTTT	CASSIVAGTNQPQHF
TRBV7-8	TRBD2	-	TRBJ2-3	TGTGCCAGCAGCTCATACCGTCTAGCGGGAGGACGTGAGGCGCAGTATTTT	CASSSYRLAGGREAQYF
TRBV6-1	TRBD1	-	TRBJ1-3	TGTGCCAGCAGTGCCGAGACAGGGGCTGGAAACACCATATATTTT	CASSAETGAGNTIYF
TRBV15	-	-	TRBJ2-5	TGTGCCACCAGCCTCCTACAACAGGTGCGGGAGACCCAGTACTTC	CATSLLQQVRETQYF
TRBV29-1	TRBD1	-	TRBJ2-5	TGCAGCGTAGGGACAGGGGGTTTTGGAGAGACCCAGTACTTC	CSVGTGGFGETQYF
TRBV5-5	TRBD1	few	TRBJ2-5	TGTGCCAGCAGCTTGGGGGACAGGTCCCAAGGAGAGACCCAGTACTTC	CASSLGDRSQGETQYF
TRBV7-2	TRBD1	-	TRBJ2-3	TGTGCCAGCAGCTTAGGGACAGGGGGAAACACGCAGTATTTT	CASSLGTGGNTQYF
TRBV5-1	TRBD1	-	TRBJ2-1	TGCGCCAGCAGCTTGCGCCCCATCGGGACAGGTGCCAATGAGCAGTTCTTC	CASSLRPIGTGANEQFF
TRBV5-1	-	-	TRBJ1-2	TGCGCCAGCAGCTTGGAGGCAGGGCGGACCTATGGCTACACCTTC	CASSLEAGRTYGYTF
TRBV6-1	-	-	TRBJ2-4	TGTGCCAGCAGTGAAGCAGTCGGAGGTTTCAAAAACATTCAGTACTTC	CASSEAVGGFKNIQYF
TRBV18	-	-	TRBJ2-3	TGTGCCAGCTCCAGCGAGCGGGTCACAGATACGCAGTATTTT	CASSSERVTDTQYF
TRBV29-1	TRBD2	few	TRBJ2-1	TGCAGCGCAACTCAGGGACTAGCGGGGGTTGGTGAGCAGTTCTTC	CSATQGLAGVGEQFF
TRBV5-4	TRBD1	-	TRBJ1-2	TGTGCCAGCAGCTCGACAGGGTACGATGGCTACACCTTC	CASSSTGYDGYTF
TRBV6-1	-	-	TRBJ1-3	TGTGCCAGCAGTCCGGCAGATGGAAACACCATATATTTT	CASSPADGNTIYF
TRBV27	-	-	TRBJ2-1	TGTGCCAGCAGCCGCACCACCCAGGGGCTCCGGCACAATGAGCAGTTCTTC	CASSRTTQGLRHNEQFF
TRBV5-1	-	few	TRBJ1-2	TGCGCCAGCAGCTTAGACGAAGGCTACACCTTC	CASSLDEGYTF
TRBV7-2	-	-	TRBJ2-1	TGTGCCAGCAGCTCCGGCATAGGGTTCAATGAGCAGTTCTTC	CASSSGIGFNEQFF
TRBV27	TRBD1	once	TRBJ1-4	TGTGCCAGCAGTACCCAGGGGGTTGAAAAACTGTTTTTT	CASSTQGVEKLFF
TRBV28	TRBD1	-	TRBJ2-7	TGTGCCAGCAGTCCGGGACAGGGGACCGAGCAGTACTTC	CASSPGQGTEQYF
TRBV27	TRBD1	-	TRBJ1-4	TGTGCCAGCAGTTCGAGGGACAGGGGGGAGGAAAAACTGTTTTTT	CASSSRDRGEEKLFF